This entry lists 20 T cell receptor beta chains sequenced from one sample in a study of cytomegalovirus exposure and HLA in healthy donors. The study ran its PCR with 60 Vbeta and 13 Jbeta primers. Sequenced by immunoSEQ multiplex PCR; TCRdb stores in-frame clones only, minus some. The table lists about 180,000 clones, approximately 70% of them singletons, with 2% to 2.5% in the top ten. The source material was PBMCs. Receptors originate from a human donor in good health.

The gene calls are TRBV5-1 and TRBJ2-5; 10 bases match TRBD2. Losses at the gene ends were 4 bases for V and 1 base for J; bases not matched to a gene: 10. There are 17 residues in the CDR3. Germline V gives CDR1 SGHRS, CDR2 YFSETQ. CDR3 protein: CASSRVSLAGAQETQYF. Here the CDR3 DNA reads TGCGCCAGCAGCCGTGTATCTCTAGCGGGGGCCCAAGAGACCCAGTACTTC.

V and J are TRBV5-1 and TRBJ1-6; TRBD1 is a possible D gene (6 bases). The length of the CDR3 is 15 residues. From germline, CDR1 is SGHRS and CDR2 YFSETQ. The V gene lost 3 bases and the J gene lost 6 bases, with 13 bases spanning the gap. The CDR3 loop reads CASSSEGGRNSPLHF. DNA of the CDR3: TGCGCCAGCAGCTCGGAGGGGGGGCGTAATTCACCCCTCCACTTT. Complete variable domain (other parts from reference TRBV5-1 and TRBJ1-6): KAGVTQTPRYLIKTRGQQVTLSCSPISGHRSVSWYQQTPGQGLQFLFEYFSETQRNKGNFPGRFSGRQFSNSRSEMNVSTLELGDSALYLCASSSEGGRNSPLHFGNGTRLTVT.

The chain recombines TRBV2 with TRBJ1-1, with a possible D match to TRBD1 (6 bases). Germline loops: CDR1 SNHLY, CDR2 FYNNEI. The CDR3 length is 17 residues. The V and J ends lost 7 bases and 1 base respectively, with 22 bases between them. CDR3: CASIPEGTYDSNTEAFF. The CDR3 DNA reads TGTGCCAGCATCCCTGAGGGGACATATGATTCGAACACTGAAGCTTTCTTT.

The gene calls are TRBV30 and TRBJ1-6, with D unresolved. V shed 3 bases and J shed 6 bases, with 12 bases lying between them. The CDR3 sequence is 14 residues long. Germline loops: CDR1 GTSNPN, CDR2 SVGIG (reference sequence). The CDR3 DNA sequence: TGTGCCTGGAGGGAGGGCCCCGCTAATTCACCCCTCCACTTT. This translates into CAWREGPANSPLHF.

About this clone itself: Distinct nucleotide sequences in the sample also encode this CDR3. V gene TRBV7-9 combines with J gene TRBJ1-1; weak D call: TRBD1 (6 bases). The V gene's germline CDR1 is SEHNR and CDR2 FQNEAQ (reference sequence). The V end lost 1 base, the J end lost 1 base, and 7 bases lay between the germline ends. The length of the CDR3 is 14 residues. The CDR3 loop is CASSLVQGNTEAFF. CDR3 coding DNA: TGTGCCAGCAGCTTAGTACAGGGGAACACTGAAGCTTTCTTT.

This chain links TRBV5-1 with TRBJ2-5; 13 bases agree with TRBD2. Germline CDR1 reads SGHRS; CDR2 reads YFSETQ. This CDR3 comprises 15 residues. The junction had 2 bases not matched to a gene; V was cut back by 3 bases and J by 3 bases. As DNA, the CDR3 is TGCGCCAGCAGCTGGGGGACTAGCGGGGAAGAGACCCAGTACTTC. It codes for CASSWGTSGEETQYF. Together with reference TRBV5-1 and TRBJ2-5, the CDR3 gives the full variable domain: KAGVTQTPRYLIKTRGQQVTLSCSPISGHRSVSWYQQTPGQGLQFLFEYFSETQRNKGNFPGRFSGRQFSNSRSEMNVSTLELGDSALYLCASSWGTSGEETQYFGPGTRLLVL.

The chain employs TRBV5-1 and TRBJ2-7; 8 bases fit TRBD1. Unmatched junction bases numbered 4, after V lost 0 bases and J lost 2 bases. There are 15 residues in the CDR3. Germline CDR1 and CDR2: SGHRS and YFSETQ. The CDR3 sequence: CASSLAGGQAYEQYF. CDR3 bases: TGCGCCAGCAGCTTGGCCGGGGGACAGGCCTACGAGCAGTACTTC.

As regards this clone: Within the sample, other DNA sequences also encode this same CDR3. The V gene is TRBV9, the J gene TRBJ1-1; 7 bases fit TRBD1. Trimming at V came to 0 bases and at J to 4 bases, leaving 3 bases not matched to a gene. Germline loops: CDR1 SGDLS, CDR2 YYNGEE. The CDR3 consists of 14 residues. This chain's CDR3 is CASSVGQGSTEAFF. DNA for the CDR3: TGTGCCAGCAGCGTAGGACAGGGCAGCACTGAAGCTTTCTTT.

As for this clone: The junction departs from germline at one end; a sequencing error may be responsible. The chain has TRBV30 and TRBJ1-3; 8 bases fit TRBD1. Germline V gene data show CDR1 as GTSNPN and CDR2 as SVGIG (reference sequence). This CDR3 is built from 15 residues. The CDR3 DNA is TGTGCCTGGAGGAACAGGGGGATAGCTGGAAACACCACATATTTT. This codes for CAWRNRGIAGNTTYF.

This clone has only a few counts. The chain recombines TRBV13 with TRBJ1-2; D is unclear. Germline CDR1 and CDR2: PRHDT and FYEKMQ (reference sequence). The CDR3 loop spans 14 amino acids. The V end lost 5 bases, the J end lost 8 bases, and 18 bases lay between the germline ends. CDR3 amino acids: CASSLSSRVWGYTF. The CDR3 coding sequence is TGTGCCAGCAGCCTATCCTCCCGCGTGTGGGGCTACACCTTC.

The V gene is TRBV7-6, the J gene TRBJ1-5, with a tentative D call TRBD1 (5 bases). This CDR3 comprises 15 residues. Germline values: CDR1 SGHVS, CDR2 FNYEAQ. Trimming pared 2 bases from V and 3 bases from J, leaving 11 bases between. The CDR3 nucleotides read TGTGCCAGCAGCTTATTGTCAGGGATCAATCAGCCCCAGCATTTT. This translates into CASSLLSGINQPQHF.

This clone was observed at least ten times. This chain connects TRBV6-5 to TRBJ1-2; D ambiguous. V dropped 0 bases and J dropped 0 bases, with 5 bases sitting between them. Per the germline V gene, CDR1 is MNHEY and CDR2 is SVGAGI. The CDR3 is 14 amino acids. The CDR3 loop is CASSYSPANYGYTF. The CDR3 nucleotides are TGTGCCAGCAGTTACTCCCCGGCTAACTATGGCTACACCTTC.

The V and J genes are TRBV7-8 and TRBJ2-1; 9 nucleotides agree with TRBD1. There are 14 residues in the CDR3. Germline V gene lookup returns CDR1 SGHVS and CDR2 FQNEAQ. V was pared by 2 bases and J by 7 bases, with 3 bases of the junction left unmatched. The CDR3 region has the DNA TGTGCCAGCAGCTTATATGGACAGGGGAATGAGCAGTTCTTC. Translated: CASSLYGQGNEQFF.

The V gene is TRBV4-1, the J gene TRBJ1-2, with D maybe TRBD1 (6 bases). V lost 0 bases and J 4 bases, leaving 9 bases between the germline ends. The CDR3 consists of 14 residues. Germline-derived CDR1 and CDR2 are MGHRA and YSYEKL. The CDR3 DNA is TGCGCCAGCAGCCAAGACAGGGGATTCTATGGCTACACCTTC. Translating gives CASSQDRGFYGYTF.

The chain links TRBV9 to TRBJ2-1, with TRBD1 matching 11 bases. Germline V lookup: CDR1 SGDLS, CDR2 YYNGEE. Trimming cost V 0 bases and J 9 bases; bases outside gene matches: 8. The CDR3 contains 16 residues. The chain's CDR3 is CASSVAWDRGNGEQFF. The DNA for the CDR3 is TGTGCCAGCAGCGTAGCCTGGGACAGGGGGAACGGTGAGCAGTTCTTC.

This clone has more than one count but fewer than ten. This chain links TRBV6-5 with TRBJ1-4; 7 nucleotides align to TRBD1. Germline V gene sequence: CDR1 MNHEY, CDR2 SVGAGI. J lost 6 bases, V lost 3 bases, and 4 bases had no gene match. The CDR3 extends over 14 amino acids. CDR3 loop: CASSYVRGDEKLFF. The CDR3 DNA sequence: TGTGCCAGCAGTTATGTCAGGGGGGATGAAAAACTGTTTTTT.

This clone was observed once. The chain recombines TRBV4-1 with TRBJ1-4; 8 nucleotides align to TRBD1. This CDR3 spans 17 amino acids. CDR1 is MGHRA, CDR2 YSYEKL, per germline. After removal of 1 base from V and 8 bases from J, the junction contained 12 bases not matched to a gene. CDR3 sequence reads: CASSQVPGQVDGEKLFF. The CDR3 DNA is TGCGCCAGCAGCCAAGTCCCGGGACAGGTTGATGGAGAAAAACTGTTTTTT.

To note about this clone: The CDR3 end shows no conserved phenylalanine or tryptophan, and so a read error is likely. The rearrangement links TRBV6-5 to TRBJ1-6; D gene ambiguous. Germline V gene sequence: CDR1 MNHEY, CDR2 SVGAGI. Deletions cut 5 bases from V and 6 bases from J, with 8 bases between. The CDR3 consists of 13 residues. The CDR3 here is CASSRSINSPLHL. The CDR3 DNA reads as TGTGCCAGCAGTCGCTCTATTAATTCACCCCTCCACCTT.

The chain is built from TRBV5-1 and TRBJ1-2, with 8 bases identical to TRBD1. CDR1 SGHRS and CDR2 YFSETQ come from the germline V gene. The CDR3 loop spans 13 amino acids. The ends lost 1 base at V and 5 bases at J; junction bases unmatched: 1. CDR3 DNA: TGCGCCAGCAGCTTGCAGGGGGCATATGGCTACACCTTC. This encodes CASSLQGAYGYTF.

J is TRBJ1-4 and V is TRBV4-3; 7 positions match TRBD1. Germline values: CDR1 LGHNA, CDR2 YSLEER. The length of the CDR3 is 15 residues. J lost 5 bases, V lost 1 base, and 4 bases had no gene match. Written as DNA, the CDR3 is TGCGCCAGCAGCCAAGGAGGGACAGAGAATGAAAAACTGTTTTTT. It specifies CASSQGGTENEKLFF.